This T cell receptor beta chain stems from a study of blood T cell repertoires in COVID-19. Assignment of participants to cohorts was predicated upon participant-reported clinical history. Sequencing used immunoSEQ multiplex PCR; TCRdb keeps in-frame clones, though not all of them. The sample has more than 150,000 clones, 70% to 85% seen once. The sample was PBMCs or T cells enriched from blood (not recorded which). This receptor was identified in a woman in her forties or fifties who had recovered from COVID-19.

This CDR3 reads CASSLENQPQHF. CDR3 nucleotides: TGTGCCAGCAGTTTGGAGAATCAGCCCCAGCATTTT. The chain uses TRBV12-3 or TRBV12-4 and TRBJ1-5; no clear D gene. The CDR3 covers 12 residues. The V gene lost 3 bases and the J gene lost 4 bases, with 4 bases spanning the gap.